The clone carrying this T cell receptor (beta chain) was picked up a small number of times. The antigen remains unidentified. TCRdb redid the calling of the 5' RACE reads with MiXCR, one entry per CDR3 protein. The table lists hundreds of thousands of distinct CDR3 sequences, approximately 18% of them singletons, with under 15% in the top ten. The sample comes from a study of identical twins. Regarding the study as a whole: Its conclusions, products of cross-sectional statistical analysis, did not come from following the same donors.

CDR1 is KGHSH and CDR2 is LQKENI in the germline V gene. The CDR3 loop spans 12 amino acids. The V gene lost 5 bases and the J gene lost 5 bases, with 8 bases spanning the gap. The same sample was also used in a study of T cells expressing NK-cell markers. That study adds: Sorted CD3+CD56+NKG2C+, CD3+CD56+NKG2C- and CD3+CD56-NKG2C+ T-cell subsets were beta-chain profiled. These clonotypes also led the CD3+CD56-NKG2C+ fraction in several donors.

The chain uses TRBV18 and TRBJ2-3; D call uncertain. Sample: PBMCs. The sequence came from a woman in her late teens or twenties in good health. The CDR3 coding sequence is TGTGCCAGCTCATCATCGCTAGATACGCAGTATTTT. It is translated as CASSSSLDTQYF. The variable domain in full, completed from reference TRBV18 and TRBJ2-3, reads NAGVMQNPRHLVRRRGQEARLRCSPMKGHSHVYWYRQLPEEGLKFMVYLQKENIIDESGMPKERFSAEFPKEGPSILRIQQVVRGDSAAYFCASSSSLDTQYFGPGTRLTVL.